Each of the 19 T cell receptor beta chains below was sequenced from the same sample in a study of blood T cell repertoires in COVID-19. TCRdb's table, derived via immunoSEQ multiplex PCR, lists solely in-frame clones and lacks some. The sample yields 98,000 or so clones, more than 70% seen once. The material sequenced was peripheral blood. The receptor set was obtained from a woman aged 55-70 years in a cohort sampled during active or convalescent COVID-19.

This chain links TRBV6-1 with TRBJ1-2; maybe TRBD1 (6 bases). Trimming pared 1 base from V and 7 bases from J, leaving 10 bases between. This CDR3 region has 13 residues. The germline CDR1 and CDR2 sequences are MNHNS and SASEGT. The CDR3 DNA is TGTGCCAGCAGTGAAGACAGGGTGGGTGGCTACACCTTC. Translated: CASSEDRVGGYTF.

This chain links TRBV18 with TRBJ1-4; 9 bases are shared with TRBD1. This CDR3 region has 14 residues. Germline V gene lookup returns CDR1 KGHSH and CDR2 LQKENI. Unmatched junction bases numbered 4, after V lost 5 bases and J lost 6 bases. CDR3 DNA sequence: TGTGCCAGCTCATACCGGGACAGGGATGAAAAACTGTTTTTT. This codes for CASSYRDRDEKLFF.

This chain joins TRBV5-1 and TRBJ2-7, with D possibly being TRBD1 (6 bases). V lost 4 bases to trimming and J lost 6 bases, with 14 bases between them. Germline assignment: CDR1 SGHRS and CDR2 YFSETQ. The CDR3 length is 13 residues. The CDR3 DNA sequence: TGCGCCAGCAGCCCGGAGTTAGGGGGCGAGCAGTACTTC. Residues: CASSPELGGEQYF.

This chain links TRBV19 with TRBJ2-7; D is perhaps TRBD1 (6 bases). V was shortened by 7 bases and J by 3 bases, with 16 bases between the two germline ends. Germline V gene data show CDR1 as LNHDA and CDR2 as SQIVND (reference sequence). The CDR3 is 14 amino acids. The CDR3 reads CASTMGPGVYEQYF. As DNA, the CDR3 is TGTGCCAGTACCATGGGCCCAGGGGTCTACGAGCAGTACTTC. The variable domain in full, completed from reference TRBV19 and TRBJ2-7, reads DGGITQSPKYLFRKEGQNVTLSCEQNLNHDAMYWYRQDPGQGLRLIYYSQIVNDFQKGDIAEGYSVSREKKESFPLTVTSAQKNPTAFYLCASTMGPGVYEQYFGPGTRLTVT.

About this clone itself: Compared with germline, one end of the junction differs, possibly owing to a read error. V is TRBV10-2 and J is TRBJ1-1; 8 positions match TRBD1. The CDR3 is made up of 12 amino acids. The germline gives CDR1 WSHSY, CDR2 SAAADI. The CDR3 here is CASSDRGPEAFF. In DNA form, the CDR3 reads TGCGCCAGTAGTGACAGGGGCCCTGAAGCTTTCTTT.

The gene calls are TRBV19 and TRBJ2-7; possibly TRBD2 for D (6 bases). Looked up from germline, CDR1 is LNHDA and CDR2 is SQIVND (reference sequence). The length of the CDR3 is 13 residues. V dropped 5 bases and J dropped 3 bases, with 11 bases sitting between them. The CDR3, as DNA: TGTGCCAGTAGTCCGGAGGGCCTCTACGAGCAGTACTTC. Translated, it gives CASSPEGLYEQYF. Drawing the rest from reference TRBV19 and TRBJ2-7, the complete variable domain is DGGITQSPKYLFRKEGQNVTLSCEQNLNHDAMYWYRQDPGQGLRLIYYSQIVNDFQKGDIAEGYSVSREKKESFPLTVTSAQKNPTAFYLCASSPEGLYEQYFGPGTRLTVT.

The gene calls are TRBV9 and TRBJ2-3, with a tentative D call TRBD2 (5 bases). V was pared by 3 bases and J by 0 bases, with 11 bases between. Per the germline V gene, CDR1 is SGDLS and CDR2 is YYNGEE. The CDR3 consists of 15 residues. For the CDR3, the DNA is TGTGCCAGCAGCGCGGGCGGGCAGAGCACAGATACGCAGTATTTT. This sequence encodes CASSAGGQSTDTQYF.

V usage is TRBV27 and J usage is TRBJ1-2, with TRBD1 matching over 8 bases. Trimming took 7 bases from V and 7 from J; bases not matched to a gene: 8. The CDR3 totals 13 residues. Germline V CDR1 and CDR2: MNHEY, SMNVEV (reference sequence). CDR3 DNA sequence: TGTGCCAGCAAACCCTCAGGGGGCATTGGCTACACCTTC. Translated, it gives CASKPSGGIGYTF.

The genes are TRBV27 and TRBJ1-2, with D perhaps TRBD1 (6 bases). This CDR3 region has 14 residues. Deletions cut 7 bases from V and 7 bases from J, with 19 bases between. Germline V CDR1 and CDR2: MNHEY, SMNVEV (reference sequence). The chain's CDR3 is CASTSTPGVGGYTF. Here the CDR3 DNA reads TGTGCCAGCACCTCTACCCCAGGGGTTGGTGGCTACACCTTC.

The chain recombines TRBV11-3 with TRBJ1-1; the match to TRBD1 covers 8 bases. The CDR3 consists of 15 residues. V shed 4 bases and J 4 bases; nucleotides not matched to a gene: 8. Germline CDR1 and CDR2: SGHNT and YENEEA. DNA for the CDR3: TGTGCCAGCAGCTCTGGTGGACAGGGCGGCACTGAAGCTTTCTTT. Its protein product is CASSSGGQGGTEAFF.

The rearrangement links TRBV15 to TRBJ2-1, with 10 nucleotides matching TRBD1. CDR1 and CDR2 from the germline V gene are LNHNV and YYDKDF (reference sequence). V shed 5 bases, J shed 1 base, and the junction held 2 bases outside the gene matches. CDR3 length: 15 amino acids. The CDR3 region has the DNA TGTGCCACCAGCCTGGGACAGGGGTCCTACAATGAGCAGTTCTTC. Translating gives CATSLGQGSYNEQFF.

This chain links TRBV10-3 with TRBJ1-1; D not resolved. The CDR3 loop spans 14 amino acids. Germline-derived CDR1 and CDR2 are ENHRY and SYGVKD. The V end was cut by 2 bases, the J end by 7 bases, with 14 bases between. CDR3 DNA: TGTGCCATCAGTGAGCCAACACAGTCAATTGAAGCTTTCTTT. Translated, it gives CAISEPTQSIEAFF.

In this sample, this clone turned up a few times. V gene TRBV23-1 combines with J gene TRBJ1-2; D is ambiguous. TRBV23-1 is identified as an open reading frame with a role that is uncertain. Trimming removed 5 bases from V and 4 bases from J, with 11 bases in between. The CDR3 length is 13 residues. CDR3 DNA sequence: TGCGCCAGCAGTAAGCGGACGGTCTATGGCTACACCTTC. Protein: CASSKRTVYGYTF.

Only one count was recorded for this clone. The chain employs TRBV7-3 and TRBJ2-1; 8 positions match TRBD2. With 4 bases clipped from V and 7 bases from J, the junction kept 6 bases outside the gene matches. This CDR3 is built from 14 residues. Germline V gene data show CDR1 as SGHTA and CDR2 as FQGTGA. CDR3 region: CASSYGTSSNEQFF. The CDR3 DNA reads TGTGCCAGCAGCTACGGGACTAGTAGTAATGAGCAGTTCTTC.

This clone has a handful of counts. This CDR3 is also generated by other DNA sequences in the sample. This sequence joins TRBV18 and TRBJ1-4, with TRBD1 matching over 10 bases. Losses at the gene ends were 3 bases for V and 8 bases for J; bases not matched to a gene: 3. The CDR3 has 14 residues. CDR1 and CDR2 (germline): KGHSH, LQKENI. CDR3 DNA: TGTGCCAGCTCACCCCGGACAGGGGGGGAAAAACTGTTTTTT. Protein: CASSPRTGGEKLFF.

The CDR3 is CSVVSDRGGYGYTF. CDR3 coding DNA: TGCAGCGTTGTCAGCGACAGGGGTGGATATGGCTACACCTTC. V gene TRBV29-1 combines with J gene TRBJ1-2; 8 bases fit TRBD1. CDR1 and CDR2 from the germline V gene are SQVTM and ANQGSEA. The CDR3 covers 14 residues. Losses at the gene ends were 4 bases for V and 5 bases for J; bases not matched to a gene: 9. The variable domain in full, with the rest retrieved from reference TRBV29-1 and TRBJ1-2, is SAVISQKPSRDICQRGTSLTIQCQVDSQVTMMFWYRQQPGQSLTLIATANQGSEATYESGFVIDKFPISRPNLTFSTLTVSNMSPEDSSIYLCSVVSDRGGYGYTFGSGTRLTVV.

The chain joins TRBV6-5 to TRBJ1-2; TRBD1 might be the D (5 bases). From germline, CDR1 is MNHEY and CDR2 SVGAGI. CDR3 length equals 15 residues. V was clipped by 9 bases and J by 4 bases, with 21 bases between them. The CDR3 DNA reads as TGTGCCAGTTTCGGGGGGGGGACGAGACTCTATGGCTACACCTTC. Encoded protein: CASFGGGTRLYGYTF.

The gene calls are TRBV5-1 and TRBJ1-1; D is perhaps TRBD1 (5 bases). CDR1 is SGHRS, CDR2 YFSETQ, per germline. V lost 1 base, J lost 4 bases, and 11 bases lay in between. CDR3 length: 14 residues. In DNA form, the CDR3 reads TGCGCCAGCAGCTTGACCCAGGGAACCACTGAAGCTTTCTTT. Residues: CASSLTQGTTEAFF.

In nucleotides, the CDR3 is TGTGCCAGCAGCTCACACGACAAGAAGGCTTACGAGCAGTACTTC. It encodes CASSSHDKKAYEQYF. V and J are TRBV7-9 and TRBJ2-7; no firm D call. The CDR3 has 15 amino acids. V was pared by 4 bases and J by 4 bases, with 17 bases between. From germline, CDR1 is SEHNR and CDR2 FQNEAQ (reference sequence). Together with reference TRBV7-9 and TRBJ2-7, the CDR3 gives the full variable domain: DTGVSQNPRHKITKRGQNVTFRCDPISEHNRLYWYRQTLGQGPEFLTYFQNEAQLEKSRLLSDRFSAERPKGSFSTLEIQRTEQGDSAMYLCASSSHDKKAYEQYFGPGTRLTVT.